Listed here is a single T cell receptor beta chain. As yet, its antigen is unknown. Negatively enriched CD4+ T cells were divided by CD45RA into naive and memory. Some clones are missing from TCRdb's copy, which holds only in-frame ones; the method was immunoSEQ multiplex PCR. The data show 2 million to 2.5 million clones, about 90% seen once. The CDR3 extends over 15 amino acids. V lost 3 bases and J 4 bases, leaving 13 bases between the germline ends. Germline lookup yields CDR1 SGHDN and CDR2 FVKESK. This entry comes from a study of shared clonotypes between healthy human individuals. Study findings and constraints: Around 5.4% of naive CD4 clonotypes were common to a few donors. Large sequencing depth failed to make sorted-subset sequencing complete, rarefaction showed.

The V gene is TRBV14, the J gene TRBJ1-3; possible D gene TRBD1, 5 bases. The sequenced sample consisted of naive CD4+ T cells from PBMCs. Documented subset: CD45RA+ positively selected. The TCR sequence derives from a man younger than 35 in good health. Some clones in this sample may be carry-over from other donors' samples. CDR3 DNA sequence: TGTGCCAGCAGCCAGACCCGGGGCCGCGGAAACACCATATATTTT. Amino acids: CASSQTRGRGNTIYF.